This TCR beta chain was profiled in a study of cytomegalovirus exposure and HLA in healthy donors. This clone was picked up one time. Profiling relied on immunoSEQ multiplex PCR, and the TCRdb table lists in-frame clones only, not all of them. Found here are over 250,000 clones, 80% to 90% of them singletons; the top ten hold approximately 1%. Specimen: PBMCs. The receptor's source is a woman aged 18-29 years in good health and CMV-seronegative.

The CDR3 DNA sequence: TGTGCCAGCAGCCTAGATACAGGGGAGGAAAAACTGTTTTTT. Translating it yields CASSLDTGEEKLFF. V gene TRBV9 combines with J gene TRBJ1-4; 7 bases align to TRBD1. With V trimmed by 4 bases and J by 8 bases, 8 bases remained unmatched. The germline V gene encodes CDR1 SGDLS and CDR2 YYNGEE. There are 14 residues in the CDR3.